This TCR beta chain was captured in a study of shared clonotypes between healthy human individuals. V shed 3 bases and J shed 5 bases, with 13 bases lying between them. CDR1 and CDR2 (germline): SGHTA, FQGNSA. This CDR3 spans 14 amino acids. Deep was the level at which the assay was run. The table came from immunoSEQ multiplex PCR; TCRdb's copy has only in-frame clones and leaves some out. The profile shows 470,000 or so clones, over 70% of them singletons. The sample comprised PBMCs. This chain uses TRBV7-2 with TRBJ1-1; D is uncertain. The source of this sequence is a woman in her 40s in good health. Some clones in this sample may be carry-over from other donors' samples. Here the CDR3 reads CASSFTRAPTEAFF. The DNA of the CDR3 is TGTGCCAGCAGCTTTACAAGGGCCCCGACTGAAGCTTTCTTT.